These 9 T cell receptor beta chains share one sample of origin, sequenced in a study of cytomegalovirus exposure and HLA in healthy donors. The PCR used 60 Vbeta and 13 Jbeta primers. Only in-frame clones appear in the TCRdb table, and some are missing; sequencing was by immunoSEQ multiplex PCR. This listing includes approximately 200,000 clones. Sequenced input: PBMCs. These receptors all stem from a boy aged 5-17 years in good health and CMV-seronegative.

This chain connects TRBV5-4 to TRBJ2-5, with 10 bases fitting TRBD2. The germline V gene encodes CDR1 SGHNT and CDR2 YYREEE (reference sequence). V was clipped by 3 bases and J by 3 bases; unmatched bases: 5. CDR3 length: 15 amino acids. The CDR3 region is CASSSIAGGKETQYF. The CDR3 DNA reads TGTGCCAGCAGCTCCATAGCGGGGGGAAAAGAGACCCAGTACTTC.

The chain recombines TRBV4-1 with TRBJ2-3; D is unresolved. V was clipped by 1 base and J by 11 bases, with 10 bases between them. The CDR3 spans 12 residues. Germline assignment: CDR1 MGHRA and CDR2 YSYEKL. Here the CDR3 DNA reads TGCGCCAGCAGCCAAGTTTTGCAGGAGCAGTATTTT. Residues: CASSQVLQEQYF.

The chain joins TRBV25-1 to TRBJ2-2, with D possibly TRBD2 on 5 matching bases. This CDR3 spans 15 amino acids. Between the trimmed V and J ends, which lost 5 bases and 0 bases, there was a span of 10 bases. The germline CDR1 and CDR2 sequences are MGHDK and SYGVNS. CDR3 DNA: TGTGCCAGCAGTCCGAGGGTACCGAACACCGGGGAGCTGTTTTTT. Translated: CASSPRVPNTGELFF.

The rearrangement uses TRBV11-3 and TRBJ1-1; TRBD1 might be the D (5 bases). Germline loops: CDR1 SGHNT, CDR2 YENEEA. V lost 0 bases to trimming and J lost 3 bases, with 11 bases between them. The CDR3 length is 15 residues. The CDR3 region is CASSLEAGPDTEAFF. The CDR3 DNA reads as TGTGCCAGCAGCTTAGAGGCAGGGCCAGACACTGAAGCTTTCTTT.

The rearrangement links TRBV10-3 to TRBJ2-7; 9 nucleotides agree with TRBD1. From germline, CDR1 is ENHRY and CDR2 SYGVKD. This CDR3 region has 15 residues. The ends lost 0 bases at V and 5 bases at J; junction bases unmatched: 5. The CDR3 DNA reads TGTGCCATCAGTGAGTCGAAACAGGGGGCCAACGAGCAGTACTTC. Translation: CAISESKQGANEQYF.

As DNA, the CDR3 is TGTGCCAGCAGCTTAGGTGTCGGGGGGCCGAATCAGCCCCAGCATTTT. Encoded protein: CASSLGVGGPNQPQHF. The chain carries TRBV7-9 and TRBJ1-5; perhaps TRBD1 as D (6 bases). CDR1 and CDR2 (germline): SEHNR, FQNEAQ (reference sequence). The germline V and J ends were trimmed by 1 base and 4 bases, with 14 bases remaining between them. The length of the CDR3 is 16 residues.

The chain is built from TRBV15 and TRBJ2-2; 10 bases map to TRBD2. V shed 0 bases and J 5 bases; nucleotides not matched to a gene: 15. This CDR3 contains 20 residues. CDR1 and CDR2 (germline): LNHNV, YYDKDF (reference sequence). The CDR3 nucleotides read TGTGCCACCAGCAGAGATTGGGTCTCTAGCGGGGGTTACCGGACCGGGGAGCTGTTTTTT. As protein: CATSRDWVSSGGYRTGELFF.

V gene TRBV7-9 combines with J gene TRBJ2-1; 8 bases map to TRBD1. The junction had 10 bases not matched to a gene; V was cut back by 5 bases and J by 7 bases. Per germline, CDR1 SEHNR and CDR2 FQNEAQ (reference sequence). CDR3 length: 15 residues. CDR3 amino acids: CASSAGQGKVNEQFF. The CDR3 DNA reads TGTGCCAGCAGCGCAGGACAGGGTAAGGTAAATGAGCAGTTCTTC.

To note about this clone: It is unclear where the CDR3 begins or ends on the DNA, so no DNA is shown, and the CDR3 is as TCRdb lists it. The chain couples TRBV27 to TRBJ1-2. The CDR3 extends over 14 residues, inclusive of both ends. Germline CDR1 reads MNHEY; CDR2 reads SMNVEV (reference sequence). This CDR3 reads CASSPSGRGYGYTF.